Here is one T cell receptor (beta chain) with its context. What antigen it recognizes has not been identified. Base qualities were left out, and no much larger clone turns up one base away. The CDR3 measures 13 amino acids from cysteine to phenylalanine. The retained sequence is limited to the CDR3, 39 bases, with the frame set at the first base. V and J are truncated by 0 bases and 7 bases respectively, leaving an intervening sequence of 10 bases. CDR1 and CDR2 are read off the germline V gene (reference sequence) as SGHNT and YYREEE. The data are from a study of blood T cell repertoires in COVID-19 (dated by TCRdb to the early 2020s). Describing the broader study: Samples from collaborators originated in the United States, Italy and Spain and spanned both the acute and convalescent phases of COVID-19. The prospective study material was composed of cDNA or gDNA derived from T cells, B-cell-depleted T cells, or PBMCs. Subjects who had been exposed to COVID-19, were actively infected with it, or had recovered from it provided the deeply sampled blood TCRbeta repertoires that made up the dataset. The repertoires were released in a freely available public database intended as a resource for research on the immune response to SARS-CoV-2. The samples were drawn from two sources: the first 160 participants of the ongoing ImmuneRACE study, and over 950 subjects contributed by 6 global collaborators. Nearly every sample came with metadata listing a de-identified subject ID, COVID-19 status, age in years and sex. Where HLA class I and class II types were available, the types were taken from metadata supplied by the sample provider, not from assay-based typing.

Whole blood was collected in K2EDTA tubes by collaborating institutions according to the institutions' own protocols. For TCRbeta analysis, collaborators shipped samples in one of three forms: frozen whole blood, isolated PBMCs, or DNA extracted from either of those sample types. TCRbeta CDR3 regions were amplified from genomic DNA by means of the immunoSEQ Assay, a bias-controlled multiplex PCR. In the original analysis: Within the assay, amplification of reference gene primers was used to estimate how many nucleated cells each sample contained. To quantify the absolute abundance of each unique TCRbeta CDR3 rearrangement, sequence reads were collapsed and filtered. For each sample, productive Simpson clonality was calculated as the square root of Simpson's diversity index over productive rearrangements. TCRdb's version of the immuneACCESS table is confined to in-frame rearrangements and falls short of the full clone set. An unresolved V gene accounts for under half of the shortfall where checked; the remainder is of unknown origin. V, J and clone size are those of that table, while D and trimming were read from the DNA. Across this sample there are around 190,000 clones, with roughly 81% seen only once. Of the sample, about 4.9% falls within the top ten clones.

Broad study findings and their caveats: Clinical and demographic metadata were provided uncurated, with the amount varying by source and participant.

Rearrangement joined TRBV5-4 to TRBJ1-2; the D gene is perhaps TRBD1, from 6 matching bases. This receptor was identified in a woman aged 80 or over with acute or convalescent COVID-19. The specimen was peripheral blood. CDR3 loop: CASSLVGAGGYTF. DNA sequence: TGTGCCAGCAGCTTGGTGGGGGCGGGTGGCTACACCTTC.